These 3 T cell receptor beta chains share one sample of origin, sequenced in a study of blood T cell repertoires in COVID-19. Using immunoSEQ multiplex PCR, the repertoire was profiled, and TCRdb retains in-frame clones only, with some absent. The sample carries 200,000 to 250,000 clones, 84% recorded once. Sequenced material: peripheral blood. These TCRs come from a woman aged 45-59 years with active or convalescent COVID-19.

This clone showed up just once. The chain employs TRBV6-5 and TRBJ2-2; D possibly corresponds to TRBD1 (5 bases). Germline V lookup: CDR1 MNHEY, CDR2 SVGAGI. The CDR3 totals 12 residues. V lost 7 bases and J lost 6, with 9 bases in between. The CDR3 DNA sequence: TGTGCCAGCAAGTCAGGGTCCGGGGAGCTGTTTTTT. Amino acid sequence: CASKSGSGELFF.

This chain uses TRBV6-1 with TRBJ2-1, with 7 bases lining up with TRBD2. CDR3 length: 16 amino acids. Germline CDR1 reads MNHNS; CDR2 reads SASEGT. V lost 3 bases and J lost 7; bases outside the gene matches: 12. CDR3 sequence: CASSDAGERGRNEQFF. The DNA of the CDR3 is TGTGCCAGCAGTGATGCTGGGGAGCGGGGTCGAAATGAGCAGTTCTTC.

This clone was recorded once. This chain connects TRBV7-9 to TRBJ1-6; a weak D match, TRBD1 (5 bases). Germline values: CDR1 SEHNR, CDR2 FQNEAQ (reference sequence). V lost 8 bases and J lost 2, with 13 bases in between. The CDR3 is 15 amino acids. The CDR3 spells CASDRGGPYNSPLHF. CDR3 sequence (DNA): TGTGCCAGCGACCGGGGGGGTCCCTATAATTCACCCCTCCACTTT.